This T cell receptor beta chain was profiled in a study of T cells in women clearing cervical HPV infection. At the level of the study: Control women cleared a single incident HPV16 infection within 12 months. Case blood drawn at lesion detection; control blood after infection cleared.

This table comes from immunoSEQ multiplex PCR, and its TCRdb copy is limited to in-frame clones, with some not included. This table holds about 48,000 clones. This CDR3 is built from 13 residues. Looked up from germline, CDR1 is SNHLY and CDR2 is FYNNEI. Trimming shortened V by 7 bases and J by 0 bases, and 10 bases separated the two germline ends. Overall study results and limits: Combining TCR richness with V gene abundances gave about 0.87 AUC. It is unknown whether associations predate infection; no effector/memory or HPV-specific sorting.

A remark on this clone: Its cognate antigen is unknown. The read terminates 3 residues before the CDR3 end, so the remaining end is supplied by the germline J gene.

V is TRBV2 and J is TRBJ2-7; D is uncertain. Sequences were obtained from blood buffy coat. This receptor was identified in a woman between 18 and 75 years old with a cervical HPV16 infection that either progressed to CIN3+ or cleared (not recorded which). The part of the CDR3 DNA that was read is TGTGCCAGCATTCGGGTAAACTCCTACGAG. Encoded protein: CASIRVNSYE. From start to end, the CDR3 is CASIRVNSYEQYF. The full variable domain, its missing parts supplied by reference TRBV2 and TRBJ2-7, is EPEVTQTPSHQVTQMGQEVILRCVPISNHLYFYWYRQILGQKVEFLVSFYNNEISEKSEIFDDQFSVERPDGSNFTLKIRSTKLEDSAMYFCASIRVNSYEQYFGPGTRLTVT.